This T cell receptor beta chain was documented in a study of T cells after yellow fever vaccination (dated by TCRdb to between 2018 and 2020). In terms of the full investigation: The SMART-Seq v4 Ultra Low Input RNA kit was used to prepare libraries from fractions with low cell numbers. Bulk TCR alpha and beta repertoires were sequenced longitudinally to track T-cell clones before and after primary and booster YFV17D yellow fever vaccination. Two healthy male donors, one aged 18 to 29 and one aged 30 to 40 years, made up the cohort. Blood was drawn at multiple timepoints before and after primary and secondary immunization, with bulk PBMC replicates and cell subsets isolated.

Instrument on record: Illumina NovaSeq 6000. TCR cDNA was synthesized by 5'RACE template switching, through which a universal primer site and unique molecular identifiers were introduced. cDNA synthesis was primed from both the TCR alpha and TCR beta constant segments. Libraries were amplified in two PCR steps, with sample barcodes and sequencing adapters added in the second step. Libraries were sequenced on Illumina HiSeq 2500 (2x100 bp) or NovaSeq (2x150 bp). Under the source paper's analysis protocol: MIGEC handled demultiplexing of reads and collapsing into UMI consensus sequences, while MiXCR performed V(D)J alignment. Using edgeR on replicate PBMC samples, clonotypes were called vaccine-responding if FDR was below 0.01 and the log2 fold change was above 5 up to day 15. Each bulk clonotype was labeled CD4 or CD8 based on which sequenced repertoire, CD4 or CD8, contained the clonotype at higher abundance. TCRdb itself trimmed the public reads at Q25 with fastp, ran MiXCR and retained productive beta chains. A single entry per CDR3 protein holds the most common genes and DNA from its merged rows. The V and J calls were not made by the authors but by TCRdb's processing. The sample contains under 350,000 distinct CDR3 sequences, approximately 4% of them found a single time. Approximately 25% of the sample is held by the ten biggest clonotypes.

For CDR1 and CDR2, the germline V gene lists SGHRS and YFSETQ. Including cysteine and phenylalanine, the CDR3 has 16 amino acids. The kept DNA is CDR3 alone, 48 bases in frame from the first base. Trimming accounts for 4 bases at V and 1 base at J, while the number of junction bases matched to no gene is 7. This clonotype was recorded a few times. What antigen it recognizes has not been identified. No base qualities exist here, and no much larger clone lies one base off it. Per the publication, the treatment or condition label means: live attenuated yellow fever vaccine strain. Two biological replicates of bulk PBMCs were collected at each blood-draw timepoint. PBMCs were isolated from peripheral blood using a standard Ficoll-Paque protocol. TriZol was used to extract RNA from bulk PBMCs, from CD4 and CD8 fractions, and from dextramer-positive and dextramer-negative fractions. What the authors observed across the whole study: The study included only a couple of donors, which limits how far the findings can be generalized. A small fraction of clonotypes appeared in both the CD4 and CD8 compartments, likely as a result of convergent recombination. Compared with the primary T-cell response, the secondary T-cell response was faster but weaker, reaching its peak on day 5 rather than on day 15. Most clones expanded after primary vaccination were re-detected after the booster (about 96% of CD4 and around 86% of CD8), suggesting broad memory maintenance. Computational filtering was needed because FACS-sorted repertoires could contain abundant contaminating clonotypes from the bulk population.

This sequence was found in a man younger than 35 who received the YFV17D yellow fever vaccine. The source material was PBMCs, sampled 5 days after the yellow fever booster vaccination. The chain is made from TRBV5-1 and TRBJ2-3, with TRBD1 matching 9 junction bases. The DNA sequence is TGCGCCAGCAGCACCGGACAGGGGAGGGGCACAGATACGCAGTATTTT. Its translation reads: CASSTGQGRGTDTQYF.